A selection of T cell receptor beta chains follows, all from one sample in a study of T cells in Graves' hyperthyroidism and ophthalmopathy. TCRdb analysed the multiplex PCR reads with MiXCR anew, one entry per CDR3 protein. Altogether fewer than 250,000 distinct CDR3 sequences are present, roughly 22% being singletons, with the ten largest covering roughly 35%. The sample consisted of blood. The origin of the receptors is a middle-aged woman with Graves' ophthalmopathy. Each CDR3 is given with its conserved first and last residue. The D gene is left open where the match is weak. Expanded clones get a size class; other rows say once, few or many, or leave the size out.

J | size | D | V | CDR3 | DNA
TRBJ2-5 | many | NA | TRBV7-7 | CASSLFLQETQYF | TGTGCTAGCAGCTTATTCCTACAAGAGACCCAGTACTTC
TRBJ2-5 | many | TRBD2 | TRBV11-1 | CASSDGLAGGETQYF | TGTGCCAGCAGCGACGGACTAGCGGGAGGAGAGACCCAGTACTTC
TRBJ2-2 | many | NA | TRBV20-1 | CSAKAANTGELFF | TGCAGTGCTAAAGCGGCGAACACCGGGGAGCTGTTTTTT
TRBJ1-1 | once | NA | TRBV6-1 | CASSEGRKNTEAFF | TGTGCCAGCAGTGAAGGCCGAAAGAACACTGAAGCTTTCTTT
TRBJ2-7 | NA | NA | TRBV7-9 | CASSPHRGDPREQYF | TGTGCCAGCAGCCCGCACCGTGGGGACCCCCGCGAGCAGTACTTC
TRBJ2-5 | few | TRBD1 | TRBV4-2 | CASSQSGTGVETQYF | TGTGCCAGCAGCCAGTCCGGGACAGGGGTGGAGACCCAGTACTTC
TRBJ1-1 | many | NA | TRBV10-1 | CASGTLEAPSGNTEAFF | TGCGCCAGCGGAACACTAGAGGCCCCTTCGGGGAACACTGAAGCTTTCTTT
TRBJ1-5 | NA | NA | TRBV6-1 | CATRRYSNQPQHF | TGTGCCACTCGGCGATATAGCAATCAGCCCCAGCATTTT
TRBJ1-5 | many | NA | TRBV7-8 | CASSFLDRGNQPQHF | TGTGCCAGCAGCTTTCTAGACAGAGGTAATCAGCCCCAGCATTTT
TRBJ1-1 | NA | TRBD1 | TRBV6-1 | CASSPRDRGDTEAFF | TGTGCCAGCAGTCCCCGGGACAGGGGCGACACTGAAGCTTTCTTT